The 6 T cell receptor beta chains below come from one sample, sequenced in a study of cytomegalovirus exposure and HLA in healthy donors. The study ran its PCR with 60 Vbeta and 13 Jbeta primers. Sequencing was performed with immunoSEQ multiplex PCR; in TCRdb, only in-frame clones are kept and a portion is missing. This table has 200,000 or so clones, about 83% appearing once. The sequencing input was PBMCs. The receptors shown here come from a girl aged 10 to 17 in good health and CMV-seronegative.

The genes are TRBV9 and TRBJ2-3, with D possibly being TRBD2 (5 bases). The ends were cut back, 0 bases at V and 1 base at J, with 9 bases in the middle. The CDR3 totals 15 residues. Germline-derived CDR1 and CDR2 are SGDLS and YYNGEE. In nucleotides, the CDR3 is TGTGCCAGCAGCGTAGGGCCAGCGGGCACAGATACGCAGTATTTT. Translating gives CASSVGPAGTDTQYF. The complete variable domain, with remaining parts taken from reference TRBV9 and TRBJ2-3, reads DSGVTQTPKHLITATGQRVTLRCSPRSGDLSVYWYQQSLDQGLQFLIQYYNGEERAKGNILERFSAQQFPDLHSELNLSSLELGDSALYFCASSVGPAGTDTQYFGPGTRLTVL.

The V and J genes are TRBV11-2 and TRBJ2-7, with D unclear. Trimming pared 0 bases from V and 1 base from J, leaving 4 bases between. The germline V gene has CDR1 SGHAT and CDR2 FQNNGV. The CDR3 has 13 amino acids. CDR3 residues: CASSLESSYEQYF. The CDR3 bases are TGTGCCAGCAGCTTAGAGTCGTCCTACGAGCAGTACTTC.

This clone has only a few counts. V is TRBV5-1 and J is TRBJ1-1, with D possibly TRBD1 on 6 matching bases. The germline V and J ends were trimmed by 4 bases and 0 bases, with 22 bases remaining between them. The germline V gene encodes CDR1 SGHRS and CDR2 YFSETQ. The CDR3 is 18 amino acids. The CDR3 protein is CASSLGYLGQFMNTEAFF. The CDR3 DNA is TGCGCCAGCAGCCTTGGGTACCTCGGACAGTTCATGAACACTGAAGCTTTCTTT.

The gene calls are TRBV29-1 and TRBJ2-3; 7 nucleotides match TRBD1. CDR3 length equals 15 residues. Germline assignment: CDR1 SQVTM and CDR2 ANQGSEA. Trimming took 7 bases from V and 5 from J; bases not matched to a gene: 15. The CDR3 reads CSGLIGGAFLDTQYF. Here the CDR3 DNA reads TGCAGCGGATTGATAGGGGGCGCATTTTTAGATACGCAGTATTTT.

This clone was counted a single time. The rearrangement joins TRBV30 to TRBJ1-2; TRBD1 is a possible D gene (5 bases). The V end was cut by 3 bases, the J end by 7 bases, with 15 bases between. CDR1 and CDR2 (germline): GTSNPN, SVGIG (reference sequence). The CDR3 loop spans 13 amino acids. CDR3 in DNA: TGTGCCTGGAGCCGACAGCTTTGGGGTGGCTACACCTTC. Its protein product is CAWSRQLWGGYTF.

This chain connects TRBV7-9 to TRBJ2-1; 7 bases are a match to TRBD1. The CDR3 has 15 amino acids. The trim removed 4 bases at V and 5 bases at J, leaving 8 bases unmatched. Per the germline V gene, CDR1 is SEHNR and CDR2 is FQNEAQ (reference sequence). CDR3 nucleotide sequence: TGTGCCAGCAGCTCAGAGGGGGACAGAAACAATGAGCAGTTCTTC. This encodes CASSSEGDRNNEQFF.